Listed below are T cell receptor beta chains from one sample, sequenced in a study of vaccination and CD4 T cells after COVID-19. Their recognized antigens are unknown. TCRdb reanalysed the PCR reads using MiXCR and keeps one entry per CDR3 protein. Among around 4,200 distinct CDR3 sequences listed, approximately 48% were seen once. The sample was CD4+ T cells from blood, cultured in vitro. Every receptor here comes from a human donor who had recovered from COVID-19. Both conserved end residues are part of each CDR3. D genes are given only for firm matches.

j_call: TRBJ1-5; d_call: -; v_call: TRBV20-1; cdr3_aa: CSARDSGSSQPQHF; cdr3_nt: TGCAGTGCTAGAGATTCCGGATCCTCCCAGCCCCAGCATTTT